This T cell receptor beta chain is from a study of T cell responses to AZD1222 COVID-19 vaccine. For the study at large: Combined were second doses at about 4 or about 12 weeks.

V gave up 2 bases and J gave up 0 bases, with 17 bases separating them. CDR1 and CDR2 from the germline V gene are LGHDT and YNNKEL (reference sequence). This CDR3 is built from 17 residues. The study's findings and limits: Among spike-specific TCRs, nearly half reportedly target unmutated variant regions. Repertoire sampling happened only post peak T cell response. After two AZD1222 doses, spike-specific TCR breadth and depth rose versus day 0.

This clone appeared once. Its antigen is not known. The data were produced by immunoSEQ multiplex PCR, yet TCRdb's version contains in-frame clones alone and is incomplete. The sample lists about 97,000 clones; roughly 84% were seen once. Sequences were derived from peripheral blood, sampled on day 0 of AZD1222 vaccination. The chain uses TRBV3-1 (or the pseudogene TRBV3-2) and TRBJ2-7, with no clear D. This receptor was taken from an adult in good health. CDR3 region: CASSQRAGLGPSYEQYF. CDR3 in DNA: TGTGCCAGCAGCCAAAGGGCAGGCCTAGGTCCCTCCTACGAGCAGTACTTC.